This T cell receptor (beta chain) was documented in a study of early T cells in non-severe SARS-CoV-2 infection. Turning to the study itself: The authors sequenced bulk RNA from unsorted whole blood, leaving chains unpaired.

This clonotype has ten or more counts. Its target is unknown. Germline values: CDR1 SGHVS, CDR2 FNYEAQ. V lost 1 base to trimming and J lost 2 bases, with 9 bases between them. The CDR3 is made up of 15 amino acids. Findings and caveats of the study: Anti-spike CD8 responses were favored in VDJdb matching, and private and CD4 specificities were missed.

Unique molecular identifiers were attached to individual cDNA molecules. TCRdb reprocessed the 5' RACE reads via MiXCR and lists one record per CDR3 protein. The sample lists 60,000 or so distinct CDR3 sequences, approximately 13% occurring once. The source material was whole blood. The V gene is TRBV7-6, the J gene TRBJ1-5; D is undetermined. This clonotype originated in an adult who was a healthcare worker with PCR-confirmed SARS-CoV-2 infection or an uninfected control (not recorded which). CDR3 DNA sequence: TGTGCCAGCAGCTTAGGGTCCAGTGGCAATCAGCCCCAGCATTTT. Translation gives CASSLGSSGNQPQHF.